This TCR beta chain was captured in a study of cytomegalovirus exposure and HLA in healthy donors. General study results and limits: Several of the most significant clusters appeared linked to common viral pathogens, based on a later analysis.

Trimming stripped 0 bases from V and 6 bases from J, with 12 bases between. CDR1 is SGHRS, CDR2 YFSETQ, per germline. The CDR3 contains 14 residues. Primers included in the PCR were 60 Vbeta and 13 Jbeta primers. The repertoire was sequenced with immunoSEQ multiplex PCR; TCRdb's copy has only in-frame clones and lacks some. Here the sample table reports about 160,000 clones. As regards this clone: The antigen is undetermined.

Sequencing was carried out using PBMCs. The chain combines TRBV5-1 with TRBJ1-2; D might be TRBD1 (5 bases). This receptor was identified in a woman aged 60-75 years in good health and CMV-seronegative. CDR3 sequence (DNA): TGCGCCAGCAGCTTGGGGCAGGGCTCGGATGGCTACACCTTC. It specifies CASSLGQGSDGYTF.